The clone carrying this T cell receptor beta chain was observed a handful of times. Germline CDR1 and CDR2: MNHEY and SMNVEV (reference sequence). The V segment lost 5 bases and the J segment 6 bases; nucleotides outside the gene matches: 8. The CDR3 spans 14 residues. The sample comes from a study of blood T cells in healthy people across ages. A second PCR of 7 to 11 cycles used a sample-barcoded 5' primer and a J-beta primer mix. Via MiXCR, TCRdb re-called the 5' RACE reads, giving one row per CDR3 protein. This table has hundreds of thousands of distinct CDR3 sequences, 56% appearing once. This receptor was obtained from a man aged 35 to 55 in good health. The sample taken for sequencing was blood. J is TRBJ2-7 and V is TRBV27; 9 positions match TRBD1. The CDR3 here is CASSHRGRNGEQYF. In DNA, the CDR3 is TGTGCCAGCAGTCACAGGGGGCGAAATGGCGAGCAGTACTTC.